Shown below are 10 T cell receptor beta chains from a single sample sequenced in a study of blood T cells in healthy people across ages. Then a second PCR, running roughly 7 to 11 cycles, was carried out with a sample-barcoded 5' primer and a J-beta primer mix. TCRdb re-analysed the 5' RACE reads in MiXCR, keeping a single row per CDR3 protein. The sample yields about 1.4 million distinct CDR3 sequences, around 59% seen once. Sequencing was carried out using blood. The receptors originated from a man aged 18 to 30 in good health.

This chain connects TRBV4-3 to TRBJ1-2; tentative D call: TRBD1 (6 bases). This CDR3 has 16 amino acids. Germline assignment: CDR1 LGHNA and CDR2 YSLEER. Trimming pared 0 bases from V and 4 bases from J, leaving 15 bases between. The CDR3 region has the DNA TGCGCCAGCAGCCAAGATCCGACAGGCATTGGCTATGGCTACACCTTC. This translates into CASSQDPTGIGYGYTF.

This chain links TRBV27 with TRBJ2-2; D uncertain. Per the germline V gene, CDR1 is MNHEY and CDR2 is SMNVEV (reference sequence). With 3 bases removed from V and 0 bases from J, the gap between germline ends came to 8 bases. The CDR3 has 15 amino acids. The CDR3 nucleotides read TGTGCCAGCAGTTTCAATGGGGCGAACACCGGGGAGCTGTTTTTT. Translated, it gives CASSFNGANTGELFF.

This clonotype occurred a few times. The chain has TRBV3-1 and TRBJ2-7; D ambiguous. Germline V gene sequence: CDR1 LGHDT, CDR2 YNNKEL (reference sequence). Trimming removed 0 bases from V and 1 base from J, with 7 bases in between. The CDR3 totals 14 residues. The CDR3 spells CASSQEAGSYEQYF. The CDR3 DNA follows: TGTGCCAGCAGCCAAGAAGCAGGATCCTACGAGCAGTACTTC.

This chain connects TRBV9 to TRBJ2-3; 7 nucleotides agree with TRBD2. Germline lookup yields CDR1 SGDLS and CDR2 YYNGEE. V trimming: 4 bases; J trimming: 6 bases; junction bases outside the gene matches: 14. The CDR3 is made up of 16 amino acids. The DNA for the CDR3 is TGTGCCAGCAGCCTTAGTGGGGGGGGAGTGAGGGATACGCAGTATTTT. Protein product: CASSLSGGGVRDTQYF.

The genes are TRBV27 and TRBJ2-7; the D call may be TRBD1 or TRBD2 (8 bases each). The V and J ends lost 1 base and 10 bases respectively, with 20 bases between them. This CDR3 is 15 amino acids long. Per germline, CDR1 MNHEY and CDR2 SMNVEV (reference sequence). CDR3: CASSLFQGAREAQYF. The CDR3 nucleotides read TGTGCCAGCAGTTTATTCCAGGGGGCGCGGGAGGCCCAGTACTTC.

The V gene is TRBV21-1, the J gene TRBJ2-5; the table's D call, TRBD1, was not checked against the DNA. TRBJ2-7 matches the DNA end more closely, so the J call is doubtful. TRBV21-1 is a documented pseudogene. The CDR3 is 16 amino acids. This CDR3 is CASSPRPGQGLYEQYF. The CDR3 DNA reads as TGTGCCAGCAGCCCTAGACCGGGACAGGGGTTATACGAGCAGTACTTC.

J is TRBJ2-5 and V is TRBV7-9, with a weak D call TRBD2 (6 bases). The germline gives CDR1 SEHNR, CDR2 FQNEAQ (reference sequence). V was cut by 6 bases and J by 11 bases, with 25 bases left in between. This CDR3 is built from 15 residues. CDR3 nucleotides: TGTGCCAGCAGTTCCCTTGGCGGGGATCGCGATGAGCAGTACTTC. Its protein product is CASSSLGGDRDEQYF.

The CDR3 protein is CASSPREGPAGELFF. The CDR3 DNA is TGTGCCAGCAGTCCGCGGGAGGGCCCCGCCGGGGAGCTGTTTTTT. This chain links TRBV27 with TRBJ2-2, with 9 bases fitting TRBD2. V lost 5 bases, J lost 6 bases, and 7 bases stayed unmatched. The CDR3 extends over 15 amino acids. Germline assignment: CDR1 MNHEY and CDR2 SMNVEV (reference sequence).

The CDR3 DNA sequence: TGTGCCAGCAGTTTCACCGACAGAGGGATTGGGGGGGAGCAGTACTTC. Protein sequence: CASSFTDRGIGGEQYF. The chain uses TRBV28 and TRBJ2-5; 7 bases line up with TRBD2. Per the germline V gene, CDR1 is MDHEN and CDR2 is SYDVKM. V trimming: 3 bases; J trimming: 11 bases; junction bases outside the gene matches: 18. The CDR3 is 16 residues long.

The chain is built from TRBV11-2 and TRBJ2-7; perhaps TRBD2 as D (6 bases). With 4 bases removed from V and 4 bases from J, the gap between germline ends came to 23 bases. Germline CDR1 SGHAT, CDR2 FQNNGV. This CDR3 has 17 amino acids. CDR3 amino acids: CASSSFTGGSKPYEQYF. The CDR3 DNA is TGTGCCAGCAGCTCCTTCACAGGAGGGAGTAAACCATACGAGCAGTACTTC.